The 20 T cell receptor beta chains listed next were all sequenced from one sample in a study of T cell responses to AZD1222 COVID-19 vaccine. Libraries were prepared by immunoSEQ multiplex PCR; TCRdb keeps only in-frame clonotypes and omits some of them. The sample consists of approximately 150,000 clones, 90% to 95% of them appearing once. This sample comprised peripheral blood, obtained on day 0 of AZD1222 vaccination. The receptors were gathered from an adult in good health.

The J gene is TRBJ2-2, the V gene TRBV24-1, with D hard to call. CDR1 and CDR2 from the germline V gene are KGHDR and SFDVKD. The CDR3 consists of 12 residues. Trimming cost V 7 bases and J 2 bases, with 4 bases left between them. The CDR3 protein is CATSLNTGELFF. For the CDR3, the DNA is TGTGCCACCAGCCTAAACACCGGGGAGCTGTTTTTT.

The sample holds one count of this clone. V usage is TRBV6-5 and J usage is TRBJ1-6; D not certain. CDR1 and CDR2 from the germline V gene are MNHEY and SVGAGI. The germline V and J ends were trimmed by 6 bases and 7 bases, with 10 bases remaining between them. This CDR3 is built from 13 residues. The CDR3: CASSPGENSPLHF. The CDR3 DNA reads as TGTGCCAGCAGCCCCGGGGAAAATTCACCCCTCCACTTT.

The chain recombines TRBV5-4 with TRBJ1-4, with 10 bases matching TRBD1. Per the germline V gene, CDR1 is SGHNT and CDR2 is YYREEE (reference sequence). The CDR3 spans 14 residues. V was clipped by 4 bases and J by 7 bases; unmatched bases: 4. The CDR3 loop reads CASSSGTGAEKLFF. The DNA for the CDR3 is TGTGCCAGCAGCAGCGGGACAGGGGCTGAAAAACTGTTTTTT.

V usage is TRBV27 and J usage is TRBJ2-7; D is perhaps TRBD2 (6 bases). Trimming removed 5 bases from V and 4 bases from J, with 18 bases in between. The CDR3 has 15 residues. The germline CDR1 and CDR2 sequences are MNHEY and SMNVEV (reference sequence). CDR3 nucleotide sequence: TGTGCCAGCAGTGCCCCCTATGGGAGGATTTACGAGCAGTACTTC. It is translated as CASSAPYGRIYEQYF.

CDR3 in DNA: TGTGCCAGCAGTGACCGGGGGCGGAATGAAAAACTGTTTTTT. Its translation: CASSDRGRNEKLFF. The gene calls are TRBV2 and TRBJ1-4, with D perhaps matching TRBD1 (6 bases). Germline lookup yields CDR1 SNHLY and CDR2 FYNNEI. This CDR3 has 14 residues. The V end lost 3 bases, the J end lost 5 bases, and 10 bases lay between the germline ends.

The chain is built from TRBV19 and TRBJ2-1, with 13 bases fitting TRBD2. This CDR3 spans 15 amino acids. J gave up 8 bases and V 8 bases, and 9 bases lay outside the gene matches. The germline gives CDR1 LNHDA, CDR2 SQIVND (reference sequence). The CDR3 protein is CASGRLAGGLDEQFF. The CDR3, as DNA: TGTGCCAGTGGGAGACTAGCGGGGGGCCTCGATGAGCAGTTCTTC.

Remarks on this clone: The same CDR3 also results from other DNA sequences found in this sample. V and J are TRBV18 and TRBJ2-5; D gene unclear. Germline V CDR1 and CDR2: KGHSH, LQKENI. Trimming took 3 bases from V and 1 from J, leaving 0 bases between them. This CDR3 spans 11 amino acids. The CDR3 loop is CASSPQETQYF. CDR3 sequence (DNA): TGTGCCAGCTCACCCCAAGAGACCCAGTACTTC. The full variable domain, its missing parts supplied by reference TRBV18 and TRBJ2-5, is NAGVMQNPRHLVRRRGQEARLRCSPMKGHSHVYWYRQLPEEGLKFMVYLQKENIIDESGMPKERFSAEFPKEGPSILRIQQVVRGDSAAYFCASSPQETQYFGPGTRLLVL.

The gene calls are TRBV15 and TRBJ1-5, with a weak D call TRBD1 (5 bases). This CDR3 spans 15 amino acids. V was pared by 1 base and J by 7 bases, with 14 bases between. CDR1 LNHNV and CDR2 YYDKDF come from the germline V gene (reference sequence). The CDR3 DNA follows: TGTGCCACCAGCAGAGCCGGGACCGGTGGACAGCCCCAGCATTTT. Residues: CATSRAGTGGQPQHF.

V is TRBV29-1 and J is TRBJ1-2; D gene uncertain. The germline CDR1 and CDR2 sequences are SQVTM and ANQGSEA. The CDR3 covers 14 residues. Trimming cost V 4 bases and J 3 bases, with 15 bases left between them. CDR3 amino acids: CSVAPKARDYGYTF. The CDR3 coding sequence is TGCAGCGTTGCCCCCAAGGCTAGGGACTATGGCTACACCTTC.

This chain uses TRBV7-3 with TRBJ1-6; a possible D gene is TRBD1 (5 bases). CDR1 is SGHTA, CDR2 FQGTGA, per germline. The CDR3 contains 13 residues. V dropped 6 bases and J dropped 12 bases, with 15 bases sitting between them. CDR3 residues: CASSPGDFLPLHF. CDR3 coding DNA: TGTGCCAGCAGTCCGGGGGACTTTCTACCCCTCCACTTT.

CDR3 DNA: TGTGCCAGCAGCCAAGGGACTAGCGGGGGGACCATCTCTGGGGCCAACGTCCTGACTTTC. This codes for CASSQGTSGGTISGANVLTF. This sequence joins TRBV3-1 (or the pseudogene TRBV3-2) and TRBJ2-6; 14 bases align to TRBD2. This CDR3 is 20 amino acids long. Germline trimming cut 1 base from V and 0 bases from J; bases unmatched to any gene: 5. The germline V gene has CDR1 LGHDT and CDR2 YNNKEL (reference sequence).

The CDR3 DNA is TGCGCCAGCAGCTTGGGTCAGGGGGCCTCTAATGAAAAACTGTTTTTT. As protein: CASSLGQGASNEKLFF. The J gene is TRBJ1-4, the V gene TRBV5-1; 8 bases line up with TRBD1. The CDR3 contains 16 residues. The trim removed 0 bases at V and 3 bases at J, leaving 4 bases unmatched. Germline CDR1 and CDR2: SGHRS and YFSETQ.

The chain uses TRBV28 and TRBJ1-4, with D perhaps matching TRBD1 (5 bases). V lost 5 bases, J lost 10 bases, and 17 bases lay in between. Germline V CDR1 and CDR2: MDHEN, SYDVKM. CDR3 length equals 14 residues. CDR3 DNA sequence: TGTGCCAGCAGTGATCGGGGCAGGGATGGAAAACTGTTTTTT. It yields the protein CASSDRGRDGKLFF.

The gene calls are TRBV7-9 and TRBJ2-5; 10 bases map to TRBD1. The CDR3 is 17 amino acids. CDR1 and CDR2 (germline): SEHNR, FQNEAQ (reference sequence). The V segment lost 4 bases and the J segment 0 bases; nucleotides outside the gene matches: 8. The CDR3 sequence: CASSSTGTGDHQETQYF. The CDR3 DNA follows: TGTGCCAGCAGCTCAACAGGGACAGGGGACCACCAAGAGACCCAGTACTTC. The entire variable domain, with the rest obtained from reference TRBV7-9 and TRBJ2-5, is as follows: DTGVSQNPRHKITKRGQNVTFRCDPISEHNRLYWYRQTLGQGPEFLTYFQNEAQLEKSRLLSDRFSAERPKGSFSTLEIQRTEQGDSAMYLCASSSTGTGDHQETQYFGPGTRLLVL.

This clone was seen once. This rearrangement joins TRBV27 to TRBJ2-1; 11 bases line up with TRBD2. The CDR3 is 15 amino acids. The junction had 5 bases not matched to a gene; V was cut back by 2 bases and J by 8 bases. Germline values: CDR1 MNHEY, CDR2 SMNVEV (reference sequence). Here the CDR3 DNA reads TGTGCCAGCAGTTTAGTACTAGCGGGGGTTTATGAGCAGTTCTTC. It translates to CASSLVLAGVYEQFF.

This chain joins TRBV2 and TRBJ2-7; possibly TRBD2 for D (6 bases). CDR3 length equals 12 residues. Germline loops: CDR1 SNHLY, CDR2 FYNNEI. Trimming shortened V by 8 bases and J by 3 bases, and 11 bases separated the two germline ends. CDR3 in amino acids: CASGGTVYEQYF. DNA for the CDR3: TGTGCCAGCGGGGGGACTGTCTACGAGCAGTACTTC.

V and J are TRBV4-1 and TRBJ1-1, with unresolved D. The CDR3 is made up of 14 amino acids. Trimming left V 2 bases short and J 1 base short, with 8 bases between. Germline CDR1 is MGHRA and CDR2 is YSYEKL. DNA for the CDR3: TGCGCCAGCAGCCAATGGCAGACGAACACTGAAGCTTTCTTT. It yields the protein CASSQWQTNTEAFF.

The CDR3 DNA is TGTGCCAGCAGTCCATTAGGGGGGCGAAACACCATATATTTT. Protein product: CASSPLGGRNTIYF. V gene TRBV6-5 combines with J gene TRBJ1-3, with D possibly matching TRBD1 (6 bases). CDR1 MNHEY and CDR2 SVGAGI come from the germline V gene. The CDR3 runs 14 residues. The V and J ends lost 5 bases and 5 bases respectively, with 13 bases between them.

The V call is TRBV7-6, the J call TRBJ2-5; D not resolved. Trimming left V 4 bases short and J 1 base short, with 13 bases between. There are 15 residues in the CDR3. Germline CDR1 SGHVS, CDR2 FNYEAQ. The CDR3 coding sequence is TGTGCCAGCAGCTATGAGCATCGCCTCCAAGAGACCCAGTACTTC. Its protein is CASSYEHRLQETQYF.

The CDR3 nucleotides read TGTGCCACCAGCAGAGATCTGGGCTCTGGAAACACCATATATTTT. Translated: CATSRDLGSGNTIYF. J is TRBJ1-3 and V is TRBV15, with no clear D. Trimming cost V 0 bases and J 0 bases, with 6 bases left between them. This CDR3 is 15 amino acids long. Germline V gene sequence: CDR1 LNHNV, CDR2 YYDKDF (reference sequence).